Reported below is one T cell receptor (beta chain). PCR was performed a second time for roughly 7 to 12 cycles using a sample-barcoded 5' primer and a J-beta primer mix. Each CDR3 protein gets one entry after TCRdb re-called the 5' RACE reads with MiXCR. Among about 840,000 distinct CDR3 sequences, just under 30% were seen once, and the ten largest hold about 10%. Germline V gives CDR1 SGHTA, CDR2 FQGTGA. This CDR3 has 15 residues. V was cut by 5 bases and J by 1 base, with 14 bases left in between. The data are from a study of blood T cells in healthy people across ages. The same data also contributed to another study, on T cells of mothers and their children. That source adds: Each mother yielded more than 9.5 million TCR beta CDR3 reads. Each child yielded several million reads.

J is TRBJ2-5 and V is TRBV7-3; possible D gene TRBD1, 7 bases. This receptor was obtained from a woman between 40 and 55 years old in good health. Sequenced material: blood. Written as DNA, the CDR3 is TGTGCCAGCAGCCCGAGGGGGGACAGCCAAGAGACCCAGTACTTC. Protein sequence: CASSPRGDSQETQYF.